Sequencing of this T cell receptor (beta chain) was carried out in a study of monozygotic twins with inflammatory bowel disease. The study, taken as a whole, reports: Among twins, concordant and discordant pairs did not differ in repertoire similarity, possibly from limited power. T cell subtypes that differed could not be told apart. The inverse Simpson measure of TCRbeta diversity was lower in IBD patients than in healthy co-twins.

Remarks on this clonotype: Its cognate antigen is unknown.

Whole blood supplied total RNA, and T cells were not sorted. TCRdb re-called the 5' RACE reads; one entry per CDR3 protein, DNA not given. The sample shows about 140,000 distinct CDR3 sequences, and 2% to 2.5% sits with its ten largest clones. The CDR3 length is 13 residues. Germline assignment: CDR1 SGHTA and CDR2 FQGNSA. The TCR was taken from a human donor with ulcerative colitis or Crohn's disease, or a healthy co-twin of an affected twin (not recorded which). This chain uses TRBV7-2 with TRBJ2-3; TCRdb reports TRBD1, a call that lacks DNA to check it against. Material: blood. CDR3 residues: CASSLGGSDTQYF.